These 18 T cell receptor beta chains originate from one sample sequenced in a study of T cell repertoires in cytomegalovirus infection. TCRdb recomputed calls from the reads with MiXCR, one row per CDR3 protein. Of roughly 720,000 distinct CDR3 sequences in the sample, 35% to 45% were seen once. Sequencing was performed on PBMCs. Every receptor here comes from a human donor in good health (CMV status not recorded). Some clones in this sample may be carry-over from other donors' samples.

The chain carries TRBV28 and TRBJ1-5, with D uncertain. Trimming removed 6 bases from V and 6 bases from J, with 12 bases in between. Germline CDR1 MDHEN, CDR2 SYDVKM. The CDR3 runs 13 residues. The DNA for the CDR3 is TGTGCCAGCAGCGGCAACACGGTTCAGCCCCAGCATTTT. Translating it yields CASSGNTVQPQHF.

This chain links TRBV7-6 with TRBJ2-1; a possible D gene is TRBD1 (6 bases). Trimming stripped 5 bases from V and 7 bases from J, with 18 bases between. Germline CDR1 and CDR2: SGHVS and FNYEAQ. CDR3 length equals 15 residues. The CDR3 sequence: CASSPRQAPRNEQFF. DNA for the CDR3: TGTGCCAGCAGCCCCAGACAGGCCCCGAGGAATGAGCAGTTCTTC.

The chain carries TRBV4-1 and TRBJ1-1, with D perhaps TRBD1 (5 bases). Germline CDR1 reads MGHRA; CDR2 reads YSYEKL. V lost 8 bases to trimming and J lost 1 base, with 17 bases between them. CDR3 length: 15 residues. The CDR3 DNA reads as TGCGCCAGCCTAACCAAAATGGGACCGAACACTGAAGCTTTCTTT. Translation gives CASLTKMGPNTEAFF.

The rearrangement links TRBV28 to TRBJ2-3, with 9 bases aligning to TRBD2. The CDR3 extends over 15 amino acids. V shed 7 bases and J 0 bases; nucleotides not matched to a gene: 5. The germline V gene has CDR1 MDHEN and CDR2 SYDVKM. The CDR3 coding sequence is TGTGCCAGCACGAGGACTAGCGCCAGCACAGATACGCAGTATTTT. Translating gives CASTRTSASTDTQYF.

This chain uses TRBV6-5 with TRBJ2-7; D gene ambiguous. This CDR3 is 15 amino acids long. Germline CDR1 reads MNHEY; CDR2 reads SVGAGI. V dropped 4 bases and J dropped 1 base, with 14 bases sitting between them. DNA of the CDR3: TGTGCCAGCAGTTTTAATGGCGAGAGGTCCTACGAGCAGTACTTC. Translation: CASSFNGERSYEQYF.

The chain links TRBV3-1 to TRBJ2-7, with TRBD2 as a possible D gene (5 bases). Germline CDR1 LGHDT, CDR2 YNNKEL (reference sequence). CDR3 length: 14 amino acids. V was trimmed by 1 base and J by 6 bases, leaving 13 bases between them. The CDR3 bases are TGTGCCAGCAGCCAAGTCGCGGGCCCCGGCGAGCAGTACTTC. Its translation is CASSQVAGPGEQYF.

This clonotype occurred a few times. The chain uses TRBV5-4 and TRBJ2-1; D perhaps matches TRBD2 (7 bases). Trimming pared 2 bases from V and 5 bases from J, leaving 11 bases between. Germline CDR1 reads SGHNT; CDR2 reads YYREEE (reference sequence). This CDR3 comprises 14 residues. CDR3 region: CASSFWGGDNEQFF. The CDR3, as DNA: TGTGCCAGCAGCTTTTGGGGGGGCGACAATGAGCAGTTCTTC.

The V call is TRBV11-2, the J call TRBJ2-7; 8 bases line up with TRBD1. The V gene's germline CDR1 is SGHAT and CDR2 FQNNGV. This CDR3 is 14 amino acids long. V shed 6 bases, J shed 3 bases, and the junction held 7 bases outside the gene matches. The CDR3 reads CASSKTDRGYEQYF. The CDR3 nucleotides are TGTGCCAGCAGTAAAACCGACAGGGGCTACGAGCAGTACTTC.

The table lists this clonotype with a few counts. The CDR3 nucleotides are TGTGCCAGCTCTATTTCACGGACCCGAAACACCATATATTTT. Translated, it gives CASSISRTRNTIYF. This chain joins TRBV19 and TRBJ1-3; D gene uncertain. CDR3 length: 14 amino acids. Trimming left V 9 bases short and J 5 bases short, with 17 bases between. Germline values: CDR1 LNHDA, CDR2 SQIVND (reference sequence).

The CDR3 nucleotides read TGTGCCACCGGCAGGGATCGCCCAAATTCACCCCTCCACTTT. This sequence encodes CATGRDRPNSPLHF. J is TRBJ1-6 and V is TRBV6-5; possible D gene TRBD1, 5 bases. CDR3 length equals 14 residues. V was trimmed by 10 bases and J by 7 bases, leaving 17 bases between them. Germline V lookup: CDR1 MNHEY, CDR2 SVGAGI.

This clonotype was picked up many times. V and J are TRBV7-6 and TRBJ1-1; D unresolved. V was pared by 5 bases and J by 5 bases, with 12 bases between. The CDR3 is 13 amino acids. The germline V gene encodes CDR1 SGHVS and CDR2 FNYEAQ. CDR3 nucleotide sequence: TGTGCCAGCAGCCCTGGATTTACGACTGAAGCTTTCTTT. This sequence encodes CASSPGFTTEAFF.

A few counts support this clonotype. CDR3 nucleotides: TGTGCCAGCAGCTCTTCCGTCCTGAACACTGAAGCTTTCTTT. This sequence encodes CASSSSVLNTEAFF. The chain recombines TRBV7-2 with TRBJ1-1; D is ambiguous. V gave up 4 bases and J gave up 0 bases, with 9 bases separating them. The CDR3 spans 14 residues. Germline assignment: CDR1 SGHTA and CDR2 FQGNSA.

The chain joins TRBV29-1 to TRBJ2-3; D is unresolved. Trimming removed 1 base at V and 2 bases at J, with 13 bases between. CDR3 length: 15 amino acids. Germline values: CDR1 SQVTM, CDR2 ANQGSEA. Here the CDR3 reads CSVEADSYPTDTQYF. DNA for the CDR3: TGCAGCGTTGAAGCCGACTCTTATCCCACAGATACGCAGTATTTT.

The rearrangement uses TRBV20-1 and TRBJ1-1; no firm D call. Trimming removed 2 bases at V and 4 bases at J, with 8 bases between. This CDR3 has 12 amino acids. The germline CDR1 and CDR2 sequences are DFQATT and SNEGSKA (reference sequence). Here the CDR3 reads CSARSARTEAFF. The CDR3, as DNA: TGCAGTGCTAGATCCGCACGCACTGAAGCTTTCTTT.

This clonotype was picked up a small number of times. The chain has TRBV10-3 and TRBJ2-2; D is tentatively TRBD1 or TRBD2 (5 bases each). This CDR3 comprises 14 residues. Trimming left V 6 bases short and J 3 bases short, with 11 bases between. Germline assignment: CDR1 ENHRY and CDR2 SYGVKD. The CDR3 region is CAISPGPYTGELFF. DNA for the CDR3: TGTGCCATCAGCCCGGGGCCGTACACCGGGGAGCTGTTTTTT.

J is TRBJ1-1 and V is TRBV20-1, with no clear D. Trimming shortened V by 0 bases and J by 4 bases, and 6 bases separated the two germline ends. The CDR3 spans 12 residues. Germline CDR1 is DFQATT and CDR2 is SNEGSKA (reference sequence). DNA for the CDR3: TGCAGTGCTAGAGAAGGGCCCACTGAAGCTTTCTTT. It yields the protein CSAREGPTEAFF.

This clonotype was detected ten times or more. V is TRBV7-2 and J is TRBJ1-5, with D possibly being TRBD1 (6 bases). Trimming cost V 9 bases and J 5 bases, with 29 bases left between them. Per germline, CDR1 SGHTA and CDR2 FQGNSA. The CDR3 runs 18 residues. CDR3 nucleotides: TGTGCCAGAGGCTTCACAGGGACACTTTCACCGAAGGATCAGCCCCAGCATTTT. Its translation: CARGFTGTLSPKDQPQHF.

Many counts were recorded for this clonotype. The rearrangement links TRBV7-2 to TRBJ2-1; 7 bases match TRBD2. Germline CDR1 reads SGHTA; CDR2 reads FQGNSA. The CDR3 consists of 15 residues. J lost 7 bases, V lost 2 bases, and 8 bases had no gene match. CDR3 nucleotides: TGTGCCAGCAGCTTACTGGCGGGAGTTAAAAATGAGCAGTTCTTC. This translates into CASSLLAGVKNEQFF. Looking up the rest from reference TRBV7-2 and TRBJ2-1 gives the full variable domain: GAGVSQSPSNKVTEKGKDVELRCDPISGHTALYWYRQSLGQGLEFLIYFQGNSAPDKSGLPSDRFSAERTGGSVSTLTIQRTQQEDSAVYLCASSLLAGVKNEQFFGPGTRLTVL.